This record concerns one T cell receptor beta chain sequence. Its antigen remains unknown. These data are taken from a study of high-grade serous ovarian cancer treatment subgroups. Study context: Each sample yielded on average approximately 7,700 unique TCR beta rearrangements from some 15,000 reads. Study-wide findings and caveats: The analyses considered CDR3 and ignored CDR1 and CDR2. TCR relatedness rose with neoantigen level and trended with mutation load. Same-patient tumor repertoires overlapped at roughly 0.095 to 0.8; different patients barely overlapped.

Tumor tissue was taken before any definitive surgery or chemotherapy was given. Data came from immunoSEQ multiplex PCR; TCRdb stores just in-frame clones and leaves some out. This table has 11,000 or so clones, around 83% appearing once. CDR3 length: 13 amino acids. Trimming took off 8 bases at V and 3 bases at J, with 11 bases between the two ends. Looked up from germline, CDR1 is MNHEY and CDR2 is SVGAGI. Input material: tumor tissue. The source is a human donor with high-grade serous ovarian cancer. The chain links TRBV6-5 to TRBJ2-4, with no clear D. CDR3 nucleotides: TGTGCCAGCTCTGGCGGCAACAAAAACATTCAGTACTTC. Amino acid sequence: CASSGGNKNIQYF.